The 32 T cell receptor beta chains reported below all come from one sample, sequenced in a study of OX40 agonist ivuxolimab in advanced cancers. Measured with immunoSEQ multiplex PCR; TCRdb has only the in-frame clones, and not every one. The table lists 70,000 to 95,000 clones, approximately 79% of them singletons. Sequencing used CD4+ or CD8+ T cells sorted from blood, obtained in a trial of the OX40 agonist ivuxolimab. Receptors originate from an adult with an advanced solid tumor such as melanoma, head and neck, liver or kidney cancer.

V gene TRBV27 combines with J gene TRBJ1-5, with D maybe TRBD1 (5 bases). Germline V gene data show CDR1 as MNHEY and CDR2 as SMNVEV (reference sequence). This CDR3 has 16 amino acids. V was pared by 6 bases and J by 2 bases, with 17 bases between. The CDR3 is CASRRTAIGGNQPQHF. The CDR3 DNA reads as TGTGCCAGCAGACGTACAGCAATAGGGGGCAATCAGCCCCAGCATTTT.

The CDR3 bases are TGTGCCAGCAGCCGTACAGGGGGGAGCCAGCCCCAGCATTTT. Its protein product is CASSRTGGSQPQHF. The chain carries TRBV13 and TRBJ1-5; 8 bases fit TRBD1. The germline CDR1 and CDR2 sequences are PRHDT and FYEKMQ (reference sequence). The CDR3 extends over 14 amino acids. J gave up 7 bases and V 5 bases, and 7 bases lay outside the gene matches.

This rearrangement joins TRBV28 to TRBJ2-3, with D tentatively TRBD1 (5 bases). The CDR3 loop spans 16 amino acids. Germline V CDR1 and CDR2: MDHEN, SYDVKM. V shed 6 bases and J shed 6 bases, with 22 bases lying between them. DNA for the CDR3: TGTGCCAGCAGCCTCAATGGGGCCCGGCTGGGGGATACGCAGTATTTT. Translated, it gives CASSLNGARLGDTQYF.

This clone was detected a few times. The J gene is TRBJ2-1, the V gene TRBV2; D uncertain. The V and J ends lost 3 bases and 5 bases respectively, with 11 bases between them. The CDR3 is 14 amino acids. The germline V gene has CDR1 SNHLY and CDR2 FYNNEI. The CDR3 DNA is TGTGCCAGCAGTGACGTGGGCTTACACAATGAGCAGTTCTTC. Amino acids: CASSDVGLHNEQFF.

This chain links TRBV7-3 with TRBJ2-2, with 14 bases identical to TRBD2. Trimming removed 2 bases from V and 7 bases from J; junction bases left unmatched: 9. The CDR3 has 18 amino acids. Germline V gene lookup returns CDR1 SGHTA and CDR2 FQGTGA. CDR3 residues: CASSLAAGTSGRYGELFF. CDR3 coding DNA: TGTGCCAGCAGCTTAGCCGCCGGGACTAGCGGGAGATACGGGGAGCTGTTTTTT. The entire variable domain, with the rest obtained from reference TRBV7-3 and TRBJ2-2, is as follows: GAGVSQTPSNKVTEKGKYVELRCDPISGHTALYWYRQSLGQGPEFLIYFQGTGAADDSGLPNDRFFAVRPEGSVSTLKIQRTERGDSAVYLCASSLAAGTSGRYGELFFGEGSRLTVL.

This chain uses TRBV11-1 with TRBJ2-7; no firm D call. The germline V and J ends were trimmed by 6 bases and 8 bases, with 14 bases remaining between them. This CDR3 region has 12 residues. The germline V gene encodes CDR1 SGHAT and CDR2 FQDESV (reference sequence). CDR3 region: CASSHRAPQQYF. In DNA form, the CDR3 reads TGTGCCAGCAGTCATCGGGCGCCCCAGCAGTACTTC.

The chain joins TRBV7-2 to TRBJ1-5; D is unresolved. Trimming pared 5 bases from V and 6 bases from J, leaving 14 bases between. Germline values: CDR1 SGHTA, CDR2 FQGNSA. The CDR3 runs to 14 residues. The CDR3 protein is CASSPRESGQPQHF. As DNA, the CDR3 is TGTGCCAGCAGCCCACGGGAGTCGGGTCAGCCCCAGCATTTT.

The chain couples TRBV27 to TRBJ2-5; TRBD1 aligns across 9 bases. Germline assignment: CDR1 MNHEY and CDR2 SMNVEV (reference sequence). The V segment lost 4 bases and the J segment 4 bases; nucleotides outside the gene matches: 10. The CDR3 is 16 amino acids. CDR3 loop: CASSSHGQGSRETQYF. CDR3 DNA sequence: TGTGCCAGCAGTTCCCACGGACAGGGGTCCCGAGAGACCCAGTACTTC.

The chain carries TRBV5-1 and TRBJ2-3; possibly TRBD2 for D (6 bases). CDR3 length equals 15 residues. V was pared by 4 bases and J by 2 bases, with 14 bases between. The germline CDR1 and CDR2 sequences are SGHRS and YFSETQ. The DNA of the CDR3 is TGCGCCAGCAGCCTGGTGGGGGGAATCACAGATACGCAGTATTTT. Its protein is CASSLVGGITDTQYF.

This chain links TRBV6-5 with TRBJ1-1; D unresolved. Trimming left V 0 bases short and J 0 bases short, with 8 bases between. Germline V gene data show CDR1 as MNHEY and CDR2 as SVGAGI. This CDR3 contains 15 residues. The CDR3: CASSYSPGMNTEAFF. For the CDR3, the DNA is TGTGCCAGCAGTTACTCGCCCGGGATGAACACTGAAGCTTTCTTT.

In this sample, this clone turned up many times. The chain links TRBV28 to TRBJ2-1; 12 positions agree with TRBD2. J gave up 3 bases and V 5 bases, and 5 bases lay outside the gene matches. CDR1 and CDR2 (germline): MDHEN, SYDVKM. The CDR3 loop spans 16 amino acids. CDR3 residues: CASSLLAGGNYNEQFF. CDR3 DNA: TGTGCCAGCAGTCTCCTAGCGGGGGGGAACTACAATGAGCAGTTCTTC.

CDR3 protein: CASSGWGYEQYV. For the CDR3, the DNA is TGTGCCAGCAGTGGATGGGGATACGAGCAGTACGTC. This chain connects TRBV6-1 to TRBJ2-7; D remains unclear. The CDR3 consists of 12 residues. The V end lost 4 bases, the J end lost 4 bases, and 8 bases lay between the germline ends. Germline loops: CDR1 MNHNS, CDR2 SASEGT.

The genes are TRBV27 and TRBJ1-5; 7 nucleotides line up with TRBD1. The CDR3 has 15 amino acids. The V segment lost 3 bases and the J segment 2 bases; nucleotides outside the gene matches: 4. Germline V gene lookup returns CDR1 MNHEY and CDR2 SMNVEV (reference sequence). The CDR3 sequence is CASSLGGGGNQPQHF. DNA for the CDR3: TGTGCCAGCAGTTTGGGAGGGGGCGGCAATCAGCCCCAGCATTTT.

The chain uses TRBV6-5 and TRBJ2-7; D is perhaps TRBD1 (5 bases). Germline V CDR1 and CDR2: MNHEY, SVGAGI. This CDR3 is built from 12 residues. V lost 6 bases and J 5 bases, leaving 11 bases between the germline ends. The CDR3, as DNA: TGTGCCAGCAGGCAGGGATGGGACGAGCAGTACTTC. It translates to CASRQGWDEQYF.

This clone was picked up one time. This sample also contains other DNA sequences that code for the same CDR3. The chain uses TRBV4-1 and TRBJ1-2; 7 bases map to TRBD1. Trimming at V came to 4 bases and at J to 5 bases, leaving 10 bases not matched to a gene. Looked up from germline, CDR1 is MGHRA and CDR2 is YSYEKL. The CDR3 loop spans 15 amino acids. This CDR3 is CASSREPGGGYGYTF. The CDR3 DNA reads as TGCGCCAGCAGCCGCGAACCAGGGGGTGGTTATGGCTACACCTTC.

The V and J genes are TRBV4-2 and TRBJ1-3; D is unclear. V gave up 0 bases and J gave up 0 bases, with 9 bases separating them. This CDR3 spans 16 amino acids. Per germline, CDR1 LGHNA and CDR2 YNFKEQ. CDR3 sequence (DNA): TGTGCCAGCAGCCAAGATCTGACCAGCTCTGGAAACACCATATATTTT. It specifies CASSQDLTSSGNTIYF.

CDR3 DNA sequence: TGCAGCGTTGAAAAACACCCTAATGAAAAACTGTTTTTT. Encoded protein: CSVEKHPNEKLFF. V and J are TRBV29-1 and TRBJ1-4; no clear D. Deletions cut 2 bases from V and 3 bases from J, with 7 bases between. The CDR3 has 13 amino acids. CDR1 is SQVTM, CDR2 ANQGSEA, per germline.

The chain couples TRBV18 to TRBJ1-6, with TRBD1 as a possible D gene (6 bases). Trimming removed 2 bases from V and 6 bases from J, with 14 bases in between. CDR1 is KGHSH, CDR2 LQKENI, per germline. CDR3 size: 16 residues. For the CDR3, the DNA is TGTGCCAGCTCACCAGATTCCAGGGGACGTAATTCACCCCTCCACTTT. This codes for CASSPDSRGRNSPLHF.

The rearrangement uses TRBV5-6 and TRBJ2-1; a possible D gene is TRBD2 (6 bases). The germline gives CDR1 SGHDT, CDR2 YYEEEE. Trimming pared 2 bases from V and 6 bases from J, leaving 12 bases between. There are 14 residues in the CDR3. The CDR3 here is CASSLLAHGNEQFF. In DNA, the CDR3 is TGTGCCAGCAGCTTACTAGCACATGGCAATGAGCAGTTCTTC.

The CDR3 DNA is TGTGCCAGTAGTCCAAACCGGGACAGGGGGCGGGTCACTGAAGCTTTCTTT. It codes for CASSPNRDRGRVTEAFF. The J gene is TRBJ1-1, the V gene TRBV19; 12 bases map to TRBD1. This CDR3 contains 17 residues. V shed 5 bases, J shed 4 bases, and the junction held 11 bases outside the gene matches. Germline V gives CDR1 LNHDA, CDR2 SQIVND (reference sequence).

The chain recombines TRBV28 with TRBJ1-2; TRBD1 is a possible D gene (6 bases). This CDR3 has 15 residues. V was cut by 7 bases and J by 0 bases, with 15 bases left in between. CDR1 is MDHEN, CDR2 SYDVKM, per germline. This chain's CDR3 is CASTKPGQSNYGYTF. CDR3 DNA: TGTGCCAGCACCAAACCCGGACAGTCTAACTATGGCTACACCTTC.

V and J are TRBV10-1 and TRBJ2-2; a weak D match, TRBD2 (7 bases). The CDR3 has 15 amino acids. The V and J ends lost 0 bases and 4 bases respectively, with 9 bases between them. CDR1 WNHNN and CDR2 SYGVQD come from the germline V gene (reference sequence). CDR3 protein: CASSESGGLTGELFF. DNA of the CDR3: TGCGCCAGCAGTGAGTCGGGGGGGCTCACCGGGGAGCTGTTTTTT.

The chain recombines TRBV13 with TRBJ2-2, with 12 nucleotides matching TRBD1. The V segment lost 5 bases and the J segment 4 bases; nucleotides outside the gene matches: 8. Germline lookup yields CDR1 PRHDT and CDR2 FYEKMQ (reference sequence). The CDR3 is 17 residues long. The chain's CDR3 is CASSLGLGQGATGELFF. The CDR3 coding sequence is TGTGCCAGCAGCCTTGGTTTGGGACAGGGGGCCACCGGGGAGCTGTTTTTT.

The genes are TRBV27 and TRBJ2-5, with 7 positions matching TRBD2. The CDR3 has 16 residues. Germline lookup yields CDR1 MNHEY and CDR2 SMNVEV (reference sequence). Trimming at V came to 1 base and at J to 4 bases, leaving 9 bases not matched to a gene. CDR3 coding DNA: TGTGCCAGCAGTTTATGGGCGGGGAGGGCGGGAGAGACCCAGTACTTC. It translates to CASSLWAGRAGETQYF.

This clone occurred once. This rearrangement joins TRBV27 to TRBJ1-1, with unresolved D. V lost 7 bases to trimming and J lost 5 bases, with 14 bases between them. CDR3 length equals 13 residues. Germline loops: CDR1 MNHEY, CDR2 SMNVEV (reference sequence). The CDR3, as DNA: TGTGCCAGCAATAGTTTGGGAGGGACTGAAGCTTTCTTT. It translates to CASNSLGGTEAFF.

The chain couples TRBV9 to TRBJ2-7, with TRBD2 matching 7 bases. The CDR3 consists of 21 residues. From germline, CDR1 is SGDLS and CDR2 YYNGEE. Unmatched junction bases numbered 22, after V lost 1 base and J lost 0 bases. The CDR3 is CASSVKLVGTRTGGSSYEQYF. The CDR3 DNA reads as TGTGCCAGCAGCGTAAAATTGGTTGGGACGAGGACTGGCGGGAGCTCCTACGAGCAGTACTTC.

V gene TRBV2 combines with J gene TRBJ2-5; 14 positions agree with TRBD2. The CDR3 has 17 amino acids. Germline CDR1 is SNHLY and CDR2 is FYNNEI. V gave up 3 bases and J gave up 0 bases; unmatched junction bases: 3. The CDR3 loop reads CASSDGTSGSYQETQYF. The CDR3, as DNA: TGTGCCAGCAGTGATGGGACTAGCGGGAGTTACCAAGAGACCCAGTACTTC. Variable domain in full (rest from reference TRBV2 and TRBJ2-5): EPEVTQTPSHQVTQMGQEVILRCVPISNHLYFYWYRQILGQKVEFLVSFYNNEISEKSEIFDDQFSVERPDGSNFTLKIRSTKLEDSAMYFCASSDGTSGSYQETQYFGPGTRLLVL.

This clone has only one observation. The chain couples TRBV11-2 to TRBJ2-7; 9 nucleotides align to TRBD1. The CDR3 has 17 amino acids. V lost 2 bases to trimming and J lost 6 bases; unmatched junction nucleotides: 14. Germline CDR1 reads SGHAT; CDR2 reads FQNNGV. The CDR3, as DNA: TGTGCCAGCAGCTTAAGTTCGGGACAGGGTTCTTTTTTCGAGCAGTACTTC. Translating it yields CASSLSSGQGSFFEQYF.

The chain joins TRBV28 to TRBJ2-7; 7 bases map to TRBD2. CDR1 is MDHEN, CDR2 SYDVKM, per germline. The CDR3 totals 13 residues. The J segment lost 1 base and the V segment lost 10 bases, leaving 7 bases of the junction unmatched. The CDR3 spells CATIGLDSYEQYV. DNA for the CDR3: TGTGCCACCATTGGACTAGATTCCTACGAGCAGTACGTC.

The chain links TRBV7-2 to TRBJ1-2; TRBD1 is a possible D gene (5 bases). Trimming removed 3 bases from V and 3 bases from J, with 8 bases in between. The CDR3 has 13 amino acids. Germline CDR1 and CDR2: SGHTA and FQGNSA. The CDR3 loop reads CASSLTDYYGYTF. DNA of the CDR3: TGTGCCAGCAGCTTGACAGACTACTATGGCTACACCTTC.

The rearrangement joins TRBV4-3 to TRBJ1-6; D uncertain. Germline CDR1 is LGHNA and CDR2 is YSLEER. With 4 bases removed from V and 0 bases from J, the gap between germline ends came to 10 bases. This CDR3 has 16 amino acids. The CDR3 DNA sequence: TGCGCCAGCAGCCCCTATGGGAGCTCCTATAATTCACCCCTCCACTTT. Translating gives CASSPYGSSYNSPLHF.

V and J are TRBV27 and TRBJ2-7, with TRBD2 matching over 8 bases. Germline assignment: CDR1 MNHEY and CDR2 SMNVEV (reference sequence). Trimming took 8 bases from V and 4 from J; bases not matched to a gene: 13. The CDR3 contains 15 residues. CDR3 region: CASRGGSGTQYEQYF. CDR3 DNA sequence: TGTGCCAGCCGAGGAGGTAGCGGGACCCAGTACGAGCAGTACTTC.